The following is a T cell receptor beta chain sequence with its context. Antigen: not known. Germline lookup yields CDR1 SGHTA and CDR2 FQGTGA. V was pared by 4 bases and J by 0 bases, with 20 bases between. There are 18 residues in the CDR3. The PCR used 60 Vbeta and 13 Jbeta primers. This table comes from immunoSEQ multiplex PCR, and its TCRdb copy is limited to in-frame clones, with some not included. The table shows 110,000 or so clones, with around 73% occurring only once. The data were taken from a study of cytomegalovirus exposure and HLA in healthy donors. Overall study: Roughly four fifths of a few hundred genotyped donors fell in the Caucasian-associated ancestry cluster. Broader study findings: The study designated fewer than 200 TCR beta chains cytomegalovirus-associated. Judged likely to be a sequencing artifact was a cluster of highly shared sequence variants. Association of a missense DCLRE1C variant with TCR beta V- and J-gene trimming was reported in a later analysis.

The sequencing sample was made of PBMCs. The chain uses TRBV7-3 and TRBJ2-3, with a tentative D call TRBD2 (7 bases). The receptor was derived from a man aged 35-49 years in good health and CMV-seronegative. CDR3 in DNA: TGTGCCAGCAGCTACCTAGGGGGGAGGGGACCTAGCACAGATACGCAGTATTTT. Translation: CASSYLGGRGPSTDTQYF.